The 11 T cell receptor beta chains given below trace back to one sample, sequenced in a study of cytomegalovirus exposure and HLA in healthy donors. Clones were sequenced by immunoSEQ multiplex PCR, and TCRdb holds only the in-frame ones, with some missing. Of 210,000 or so clones listed, about 91% are singletons. Sequenced sample: PBMCs. The receptors here all came from a woman under 30 in good health and CMV-seronegative.

This clone was seen a single time. The chain couples TRBV9 to TRBJ2-7; 7 bases are a match to TRBD2. Trimming removed 0 bases from V and 6 bases from J; junction bases left unmatched: 12. The germline CDR1 and CDR2 sequences are SGDLS and YYNGEE. CDR3 length: 16 amino acids. The CDR3 sequence: CASSVVRAAGFGEQYF. The CDR3, as DNA: TGTGCCAGCAGCGTAGTTCGAGCAGCGGGATTCGGCGAGCAGTACTTC.

The chain uses TRBV7-9 and TRBJ2-2; TRBD2 matches 8 bases. The germline V gene encodes CDR1 SEHNR and CDR2 FQNEAQ (reference sequence). With 3 bases clipped from V and 4 bases from J, the junction kept 16 bases outside the gene matches. The CDR3 is 19 amino acids. In nucleotides, the CDR3 is TGTGCCAGCAGCTTGGCATTTGGGATGAGCGGGAGTTCCACCGGGGAGCTGTTTTTT. This codes for CASSLAFGMSGSSTGELFF.

The rearrangement links TRBV6-6 to TRBJ2-1; possible D gene TRBD2, 6 bases. The germline CDR1 and CDR2 sequences are MNHNY and SVGAGI (reference sequence). CDR3 size: 16 residues. Trimming took 0 bases from V and 4 from J, leaving 13 bases between them. DNA of the CDR3: TGTGCCAGCAGTTACTCGGCAACGGGAGCTTACAATGAGCAGTTCTTC. Amino acid sequence: CASSYSATGAYNEQFF.

This clone appeared a few times. The V and J genes are TRBV6-5 and TRBJ1-2, with 10 bases fitting TRBD1. Germline V CDR1 and CDR2: MNHEY, SVGAGI. Trimming cost V 2 bases and J 7 bases; bases outside gene matches: 1. The CDR3 runs to 13 residues. The CDR3 is CASSYRTGGGYTF. For the CDR3, the DNA is TGTGCCAGCAGTTACCGGACAGGGGGTGGCTACACCTTC.

The rearrangement links TRBV27 to TRBJ2-5; D gene uncertain. In germline, CDR1 is MNHEY, CDR2 SMNVEV (reference sequence). The CDR3 length is 15 residues. Trimming shortened V by 6 bases and J by 4 bases, and 18 bases separated the two germline ends. The CDR3 DNA is TGTGCCAGCAGAGACCGCGGCGGAGTCGGAGAGACCCAGTACTTC. Translation: CASRDRGGVGETQYF.

The chain couples TRBV27 to TRBJ1-1; 8 positions match TRBD1. The CDR3 loop spans 16 amino acids. V dropped 6 bases and J dropped 4; count of bases not matched to a gene: 13. CDR1 and CDR2 from the germline V gene are MNHEY and SMNVEV (reference sequence). The DNA of the CDR3 is TGTGCCAGCAGCCTCCGGCAGGGGGCGCGGGGCACTGAAGCTTTCTTT. It specifies CASSLRQGARGTEAFF.

The chain is built from TRBV7-9 and TRBJ2-7, with 9 bases fitting TRBD1. V shed 5 bases, J shed 5 bases, and the junction held 4 bases outside the gene matches. Germline V gives CDR1 SEHNR, CDR2 FQNEAQ (reference sequence). The CDR3 loop spans 13 amino acids. The CDR3 bases are TGTGCCAGCAGCCCGACAGGGGGGAACGAGCAGTACTTC. It specifies CASSPTGGNEQYF.

This chain joins TRBV2 and TRBJ2-7, with D perhaps TRBD2 (6 bases). The CDR3 spans 15 residues. With 6 bases removed from V and 0 bases from J, the gap between germline ends came to 15 bases. Per germline, CDR1 SNHLY and CDR2 FYNNEI. The CDR3 region has the DNA TGTGCCAGCAGAACCCGGGACTTTAGCTCCTACGAGCAGTACTTC. This encodes CASRTRDFSSYEQYF.

The chain is built from TRBV28 and TRBJ2-1; TRBD2 agrees at 9 bases. After removal of 5 bases from V and 7 bases from J, the junction contained 15 bases not matched to a gene. Per germline, CDR1 MDHEN and CDR2 SYDVKM. This CDR3 comprises 17 residues. CDR3 sequence (DNA): TGTGCCAGCAGTCCCCGGACAGTTCTAGCGGGACGTAATGAGCAGTTCTTC. Residues: CASSPRTVLAGRNEQFF.

This clone has more than one count but fewer than ten. The gene calls are TRBV5-4 and TRBJ2-7; D may be TRBD1 (5 bases). V shed 0 bases and J shed 10 bases, with 11 bases lying between them. CDR1 is SGHNT, CDR2 YYREEE, per germline (reference sequence). This CDR3 contains 12 residues. The CDR3: CASSLGGSEQYF. The CDR3 DNA is TGTGCCAGCAGCTTGGGGGGCAGCGAACAGTACTTC.

This clone was recorded only once. The chain links TRBV28 to TRBJ2-7, with TRBD2 as a possible D gene (5 bases). V shed 5 bases and J shed 0 bases, with 14 bases lying between them. Germline CDR1 and CDR2: MDHEN and SYDVKM. The CDR3 length is 15 residues. The CDR3 sequence is CASSPPAVSSYEQYF. CDR3 coding DNA: TGTGCCAGCAGTCCCCCAGCGGTGAGCTCCTACGAGCAGTACTTC.